This T cell receptor beta chain emerged from a study of T cell repertoires in cytomegalovirus infection. In the study overall: Public TCR beta signatures marked donors with CMV infection and the matching HLA.

This clonotype was observed a few times. No antigen is known for it. TCRdb itself ran the reads through MiXCR, one entry per CDR3 protein. Counted here are around 710,000 distinct CDR3 sequences, under 35% occurring once; the ten biggest clones make up around 13%. Germline CDR1 is MNHEY and CDR2 is SMNVEV (reference sequence). This CDR3 region has 13 residues. V was cut by 1 base and J by 7 bases, with 10 bases left in between. Overall study findings and caveats: Totalled public TCR beta family frequency picked out people who carried CMV plus the relevant HLA. CMV-specific TCR beta clonotypes restricted by HLA-C dominated the ex vivo response.

The origin of this receptor is a human donor in good health (CMV status not recorded). Some clones in this sample may be carry-over from other donors' samples. The sequences come from cultured CD8+ T cells from PBMCs, collected from culture after CMV antigen stimulation. V usage is TRBV27 and J usage is TRBJ1-1; D remains ambiguous. CDR3 sequence reads: CASSLFLGSEAFF. The CDR3 coding sequence is TGTGCCAGCAGTTTATTCCTCGGGAGTGAAGCTTTCTTT.